These T cell receptor beta chains were read from a single sample in a study of blood T cell repertoires in COVID-19. TCRdb keeps only in-frame clones here, not all; method: immunoSEQ multiplex PCR. The sample has more than 200,000 clones; around 80% are singletons. Sequencing was performed on peripheral blood. All receptors derive from a man aged 40-49 years with acute or convalescent COVID-19. Each CDR3 is given with its conserved first and last residue. The D gene is left open where the match is weak. Clone size is stated in some rows and not others, as once, few, many or a class when expanded.

j_gene | abundance | d_gene | v_gene | CDR3nt | CDR3aa
TRBJ2-2 | NA | NA | TRBV7-2 | TGTGCCAGCAGCTTACGGGCCGGGGAGCTGTTTTTT | CASSLRAGELFF
TRBJ1-1 | NA | TRBD1 | TRBV18 | TGTGCCAGCTCACAAGGACAGGGGGCTGAAGCTTTCTTT | CASSQGQGAEAFF
TRBJ1-2 | NA | TRBD1 | TRBV7-2 | TGTGCCAGCAGTTACAACACAGGGGGCGAGGGTGGCTACACCTTC | CASSYNTGGEGGYTF
TRBJ1-5 | NA | TRBD1 | TRBV5-5 | TGTGCCAGCAGCTTAACCGGGACAGGGAATCAGCCCCAGCATTTT | CASSLTGTGNQPQHF
TRBJ2-7 | NA | TRBD1 | TRBV9 | TGTGCCAGCAGCGTTACCGGGACAGGGAACGGTGAGCAGTACTTC | CASSVTGTGNGEQYF
TRBJ1-6 | NA | NA | TRBV19 | TGTGCCAGTAGTATAAAGGCGGGCCCCTATAATTCACCCCTCCACTTT | CASSIKAGPYNSPLHF
TRBJ2-2 | once | TRBD1 | TRBV24-1 | TGTGCCACCGGTGAGGGGGCAGGCACCGGGGAGCTGTTTTTT | CATGEGAGTGELFF
TRBJ2-1 | NA | TRBD1 | TRBV5-6 | TGTGCCAGCAGCTTGCCGAGGGGGCCCTACAATGAGCAGTTCTTC | CASSLPRGPYNEQFF
TRBJ2-1 | NA | TRBD2 | TRBV20-1 | TGCAGTGCTAGTGGTGGGAGGGCCGTCCACAATGAGCAGTTCTTC | CSASGGRAVHNEQFF
TRBJ2-3 | NA | NA | TRBV5-1 | TGCGCCAGCAGCTTGGGCCCCGGGAGTGACGGCACAGATACGCAGTATTTT | CASSLGPGSDGTDTQYF
TRBJ1-3 | NA | TRBD1 | TRBV6-5 | TGTGCCAGCAGCCCCCGGACAGGGCCTGGAAACACCATATATTTT | CASSPRTGPGNTIYF
TRBJ1-1 | NA | TRBD1 | TRBV29-1 | TGCAGCGGTCGTTATTCGGACAGGCCGAGCACTGAAGCTTTCTTT | CSGRYSDRPSTEAFF
TRBJ2-7 | NA | NA | TRBV5-6 | TGTGCCAGCAGCTTGGTCCCGGGAGCTGGCGAGCAGTACTTC | CASSLVPGAGEQYF
TRBJ2-7 | NA | NA | TRBV29-1 | TGCAGCGTTGAGGATGGACAGCGCTACGAGCAGTACTTC | CSVEDGQRYEQYF
TRBJ2-7 | NA | TRBD2 | TRBV2 | TGTGCCAGCAGTGAAAGTCGCGGGAGGGCCTACGAGCAGTACTTC | CASSESRGRAYEQYF
TRBJ2-1 | NA | NA | TRBV10-1 | TGCGCCAGCGCTCGGGGGAAAGGTGGTGAGCAGTTCTTC | CASARGKGGEQFF
TRBJ2-5 | NA | NA | TRBV6-1 | TGTGCCAGCAGTGAATTTCCCAAGCTACCTCAGTACTTC | CASSEFPKLPQYF
TRBJ2-5 | NA | TRBD1 | TRBV15 | TGTGCCACCAGCAGGACCACCTTAAGACAGGGGGGGGAGACCCAGTACTTC | CATSRTTLRQGGETQYF
TRBJ2-7 | once | TRBD1 | TRBV6-5 | TGTGCCAGCAGCAGGGGGCAGGGGGTTTCCTACGAGCAGTACTTC | CASSRGQGVSYEQYF
TRBJ2-1 | NA | NA | TRBV5-1 | TGCGCCAGCAGCTTGGTTGCCCGCGATGAGCAGTTCTTC | CASSLVARDEQFF
TRBJ2-3 | NA | TRBD2 | TRBV6-5 | TGTGCCAGCAGACTAGCGGGAGCGGATTCAGATACGCAGTATTTT | CASRLAGADSDTQYF
TRBJ1-1 | NA | TRBD1 | TRBV29-1 | TGCAGCGTCGACAGGGAGGTGAACACTGAAGCTTTCTTT | CSVDREVNTEAFF